The 24 T cell receptor beta chains below were found in one sample sequenced in a study of T-cell reconstitution after alpha-beta-depleted transplantation in children. Preparation of the TCRbeta library involved a method that used unique molecular identifiers. TCRdb re-called the PCR reads with MiXCR, one entry per CDR3 protein. The table has a few hundred thousand distinct CDR3 sequences, over 9% seen once. Material: PBMCs from the stem cell graft donor, obtained from the stem cell graft. The receptors were gathered from a human donor who donated a stem cell graft to a child with acute lymphoblastic leukemia.

This clonotype has ten or more counts. V and J are TRBV12-3 or TRBV12-4 and TRBJ1-2, with D uncertain. The CDR3 is made up of 14 amino acids. V lost 2 bases and J 2 bases, leaving 9 bases between the germline ends. CDR3 in amino acids: CASSLRPGNYGYTF. The CDR3, as DNA: TGTGCCAGCAGTTTAAGACCGGGAAACTATGGCTACACCTTC.

This clonotype was found a few times. J is TRBJ2-5 and V is TRBV12-3 or TRBV12-4; a possible D gene is TRBD1 (6 bases). Trimming took 1 base from V and 2 from J, leaving 11 bases between them. The CDR3 length is 15 residues. CDR3 sequence reads: CASSLGGRGQETQYF. The CDR3 DNA sequence: TGTGCCAGCAGTTTAGGGGGCAGGGGACAAGAGACCCAGTACTTC.

This clonotype was observed a few times. The chain links TRBV3-1 to TRBJ2-2; TRBD2 matches 13 bases. The trim removed 7 bases at V and 4 bases at J, leaving 3 bases unmatched. The CDR3 contains 15 residues. The germline V gene encodes CDR1 LGHDT and CDR2 YNNKEL (reference sequence). The DNA of the CDR3 is TGTGCCAGCACCAGACTAGCGGGAGGCACCGGGGAGCTGTTTTTT. This sequence encodes CASTRLAGGTGELFF. The full variable domain, in which reference TRBV3-1 and TRBJ2-2 provide the parts outside the CDR3, is DTAVSQTPKYLVTQMGNDKSIKCEQNLGHDTMYWYKQDSKKFLKIMFSYNNKELIINETVPNRFSPKSPDKAHLNLHINSLELGDSAVYFCASTRLAGGTGELFFGEGSRLTVL.

This clonotype appeared a few times. The chain recombines TRBV7-8 with TRBJ1-5; D is unresolved. The CDR3 consists of 15 residues. Germline values: CDR1 SGHVS, CDR2 FQNEAQ. Trimming left V 5 bases short and J 4 bases short, with 15 bases between. DNA of the CDR3: TGTGCCAGCAGCGTGAATTCCCTCGGGAATCAGCCCCAGCATTTT. Protein sequence: CASSVNSLGNQPQHF.

CDR3 loop: CASSQGGSSGNTIYF. For the CDR3, the DNA is TGCGCCAGCAGCCAAGGGGGGAGCTCTGGAAACACCATATATTTT. The chain is built from TRBV4-1 and TRBJ1-3; D might be TRBD1 (5 bases). The length of the CDR3 is 15 residues. Germline CDR1 MGHRA, CDR2 YSYEKL. V shed 1 base and J shed 0 bases, with 7 bases lying between them.

The sample holds a few counts of this clonotype. This chain joins TRBV7-9 and TRBJ2-1; D gene ambiguous. CDR1 SEHNR and CDR2 FQNEAQ come from the germline V gene (reference sequence). Between the trimmed V and J ends, which lost 5 bases and 2 bases, there was a span of 10 bases. The CDR3 covers 14 residues. The CDR3 coding sequence is TGTGCCAGCAGCCACTACTTCCCCTACAATGAGCAGTTCTTC. This codes for CASSHYFPYNEQFF.

This clonotype was seen many times. CDR3 bases: TGCAGTGCTAGAGATCAGAGAAAGGCTTTCTTT. Translating it yields CSARDQRKAFF. The chain couples TRBV20-1 to TRBJ1-1; D is uncertain. This CDR3 is 11 amino acids long. Deletions cut 0 bases from V and 11 bases from J, with 10 bases between. CDR1 and CDR2 from the germline V gene are DFQATT and SNEGSKA (reference sequence).

The rearrangement links TRBV28 to TRBJ1-4; D unresolved. The ends were cut back, 3 bases at V and 1 base at J, with 9 bases in the middle. The CDR3 runs 15 residues. Per the germline V gene, CDR1 is MDHEN and CDR2 is SYDVKM. The CDR3 DNA reads as TGTGCCAGCAGTTTTCTCGAGCGAACTAATGAAAAACTGTTTTTT. It is translated as CASSFLERTNEKLFF. Together with reference TRBV28 and TRBJ1-4, the CDR3 gives the full variable domain: DVKVTQSSRYLVKRTGEKVFLECVQDMDHENMFWYRQDPGLGLRLIYFSYDVKMKEKGDIPEGYSVSREKKERFSLILESASTNQTSMYLCASSFLERTNEKLFFGSGTQLSVL.

The genes are TRBV19 and TRBJ1-2; D gene ambiguous. Germline CDR1 reads LNHDA; CDR2 reads SQIVND (reference sequence). V was trimmed by 0 bases and J by 7 bases, leaving 15 bases between them. The CDR3 is 15 amino acids. The CDR3 nucleotides read TGTGCCAGTAGTATAGATGGGAGCAGTATCGGTGGCTACACCTTC. It is translated as CASSIDGSSIGGYTF. Together with reference TRBV19 and TRBJ1-2, the CDR3 gives the full variable domain: DGGITQSPKYLFRKEGQNVTLSCEQNLNHDAMYWYRQDPGQGLRLIYYSQIVNDFQKGDIAEGYSVSREKKESFPLTVTSAQKNPTAFYLCASSIDGSSIGGYTFGSGTRLTVV.

This chain joins TRBV4-1 and TRBJ2-7; D is ambiguous. V was trimmed by 1 base and J by 5 bases, leaving 12 bases between them. CDR3 size: 14 residues. Germline V gene lookup returns CDR1 MGHRA and CDR2 YSYEKL. The CDR3 nucleotides are TGCGCCAGCAGCCAAGGATCCCCTTCCCACGAGCAGTACTTC. Amino acids: CASSQGSPSHEQYF.

This clonotype was detected a few times. The chain carries TRBV28 and TRBJ2-1, with 8 bases identical to TRBD2. There are 17 residues in the CDR3. The germline CDR1 and CDR2 sequences are MDHEN and SYDVKM. Germline trimming cut 5 bases from V and 2 bases from J; bases unmatched to any gene: 11. The CDR3 loop is CASSPSPTSGPYNEQFF. In DNA, the CDR3 is TGTGCCAGCAGTCCGTCCCCAACTAGCGGACCCTACAATGAGCAGTTCTTC.

This sequence joins TRBV29-1 and TRBJ2-7; possible D gene TRBD2, 6 bases. Germline-derived CDR1 and CDR2 are SQVTM and ANQGSEA. The V gene lost 1 base and the J gene lost 4 bases, with 20 bases spanning the gap. CDR3 size: 16 residues. This CDR3 is CSVEVDGSGIQYEQYF. The CDR3 DNA is TGCAGCGTTGAAGTTGATGGTAGCGGCATTCAATACGAGCAGTACTTC.

The V and J genes are TRBV3-1 and TRBJ1-2; D is ambiguous. Germline V gene sequence: CDR1 LGHDT, CDR2 YNNKEL (reference sequence). The CDR3 totals 15 residues. Trimming took 1 base from V and 3 from J, leaving 12 bases between them. CDR3 DNA sequence: TGTGCCAGCAGCCAAGGGGAGATTCGCCACTATGGCTACACCTTC. It yields the protein CASSQGEIRHYGYTF.

This clonotype was seen a few times. The chain uses TRBV7-2 and TRBJ2-2, with D possibly being TRBD2 (6 bases). V lost 1 base and J 1 base, leaving 10 bases between the germline ends. The CDR3 sequence is 16 residues long. CDR1 is SGHTA and CDR2 is FQGNSA in the germline V gene. The DNA for the CDR3 is TGTGCCAGCAGCTTAGTCCGGACTATGAACACCGGGGAGCTGTTTTTT. Translation: CASSLVRTMNTGELFF.

This clonotype was counted a few times. The gene calls are TRBV5-1 and TRBJ2-2, with 7 bases fitting TRBD2. The CDR3 spans 16 residues. CDR1 and CDR2 (germline): SGHRS, YFSETQ. V shed 0 bases and J 4 bases; nucleotides not matched to a gene: 6. CDR3 coding DNA: TGCGCCAGCAGCTTGGGGTTTAGCGGGTCCACCGGGGAGCTGTTTTTT. Translating gives CASSLGFSGSTGELFF.

The table lists this clonotype with many counts. J is TRBJ2-1 and V is TRBV11-2; D remains unclear. Between the trimmed V and J ends, which lost 0 bases and 5 bases, there was a span of 8 bases. The CDR3 is made up of 14 amino acids. Germline loops: CDR1 SGHAT, CDR2 FQNNGV. The CDR3 bases are TGTGCCAGCAGCTTAGATATAGGGCACAATGAGCAGTTCTTC. Encoded protein: CASSLDIGHNEQFF. Full variable domain (outside the CDR3, taken from reference TRBV11-2 and TRBJ2-1): EAGVAQSPRYKIIEKRQSVAFWCNPISGHATLYWYQQILGQGPKLLIQFQNNGVVDDSQLPKDRFSAERLKGVDSTLKIQPAKLEDSAVYLCASSLDIGHNEQFFGPGTRLTVL.

This chain connects TRBV5-5 to TRBJ2-6; D is perhaps TRBD2 (6 bases). Germline V gene lookup returns CDR1 SGHKS and CDR2 YYEKEE (reference sequence). CDR3 length: 16 residues. The V gene lost 1 base and the J gene lost 3 bases, with 11 bases spanning the gap. The CDR3, as DNA: TGTGCCAGCAGCTTGTTAGCGGCAGATGGGGCCAACGTCCTGACTTTC. Protein product: CASSLLAADGANVLTF.

This clonotype was seen at least ten times. The chain is built from TRBV7-6 and TRBJ2-3; possibly TRBD1 or TRBD2 for D (6 bases each). Germline-derived CDR1 and CDR2 are SGHVS and FNYEAQ. This CDR3 is built from 15 residues. Trimming cost V 5 bases and J 2 bases, with 14 bases left between them. The CDR3 sequence is CASSPGGGLTDTQYF. CDR3 bases: TGTGCCAGCAGCCCCGGGGGCGGACTCACAGATACGCAGTATTTT.

The sample holds a few counts of this clonotype. The chain joins TRBV11-2 to TRBJ2-2, with 8 nucleotides matching TRBD2. This CDR3 contains 17 residues. Looked up from germline, CDR1 is SGHAT and CDR2 is FQNNGV. The trim removed 1 base at V and 5 bases at J, leaving 9 bases unmatched. The CDR3 nucleotides are TGTGCCAGCAGCTTAGTTAGGGGGACTAGGTCGACCGGGGAGCTGTTTTTT. It codes for CASSLVRGTRSTGELFF.

This clonotype was observed a handful of times. The genes are TRBV7-9 and TRBJ2-3; either TRBD1 or TRBD2 may fit D (5 bases each). V lost 4 bases, J lost 2 bases, and 16 bases lay in between. Germline CDR1 SEHNR, CDR2 FQNEAQ (reference sequence). The CDR3 covers 16 residues. The CDR3 is CASSSWPGTDTDTQYF. The CDR3, as DNA: TGTGCCAGCAGCTCCTGGCCCGGGACCGACACAGATACGCAGTATTTT.

The CDR3 coding sequence is TGTGCCAGCAGCCAAGATGACCTCATTATCAACACCGGGGAGCTGTTTTTT. Residues: CASSQDDLIINTGELFF. This chain connects TRBV4-2 to TRBJ2-2; no definite D call. The CDR3 is 17 residues long. Germline V gene lookup returns CDR1 LGHNA and CDR2 YNFKEQ. V was shortened by 0 bases and J by 2 bases, with 13 bases between the two germline ends.

This clonotype was recorded at least ten times. This sequence joins TRBV7-2 and TRBJ2-3; D not resolved. The ends were cut back, 2 bases at V and 3 bases at J, with 6 bases in the middle. CDR1 is SGHTA, CDR2 FQGNSA, per germline. The CDR3 has 13 amino acids. This chain's CDR3 is CASSLSRTDTQYF. CDR3 coding DNA: TGTGCCAGCAGCTTAAGTCGGACAGATACGCAGTATTTT.

In this sample, this clonotype turned up many times. The genes are TRBV5-6 and TRBJ1-1, with 12 bases lining up with TRBD1. CDR1 SGHDT and CDR2 YYEEEE come from the germline V gene. V gave up 3 bases and J gave up 3 bases; unmatched junction bases: 3. The CDR3 is 15 residues long. This chain's CDR3 is CASSWGQGAHTEAFF. The CDR3, as DNA: TGTGCCAGCAGCTGGGGACAGGGGGCGCACACTGAAGCTTTCTTT. The full variable domain, rest sourced from reference TRBV5-6 and TRBJ1-1, is DAGVTQSPTHLIKTRGQQVTLRCSPKSGHDTVSWYQQALGQGPQFIFQYYEEEERQRGNFPDRFSGHQFPNYSSELNVNALLLGDSALYLCASSWGQGAHTEAFFGQGTRLTVV.

The chain couples TRBV29-1 to TRBJ2-7; D perhaps matches TRBD1 (5 bases). The germline gives CDR1 SQVTM, CDR2 ANQGSEA. Trimming stripped 6 bases from V and 6 bases from J, with 12 bases between. This CDR3 region has 11 residues. The CDR3 DNA reads TGCAGCGTAGCAGGGATCTCCGAGCAGTACTTC. As protein: CSVAGISEQYF.